The sequence of this TCR beta chain was determined in a study of blood T cell repertoires in COVID-19. Turning to the study itself: Acute and convalescent COVID-19 specimens originated in the United States, Italy and Spain. In each case, the material was cDNA or gDNA derived from T cells, B-cell-depleted T cells, or PBMCs.

This CDR3 spans 15 amino acids. Germline V gives CDR1 SGHTA, CDR2 FQGTGA. V lost 6 bases and J 10 bases, leaving 19 bases between the germline ends. Using immunoSEQ multiplex PCR, the repertoire was profiled, and TCRdb retains in-frame clones only, with some absent. Of roughly 180,000 clones listed, around 82% are singletons. This receptor was taken from a man between 60 and 75 years old who had recovered from COVID-19. The rearrangement uses TRBV7-3 and TRBJ1-6; no definite D call. Sequenced: PBMCs or T cells enriched from blood (not recorded which). CDR3 amino acids: CASSILVRDGSPLHF. In nucleotides, the CDR3 is TGTGCCAGCAGTATCCTAGTGAGGGATGGATCACCCCTCCACTTT.